Listed below are T cell receptor beta chains from one sample, sequenced in a study of CD8+CD57+ T cells in acquired aplastic anemia. TCRdb reprocessed the reads with MiXCR, giving one entry per CDR3 protein. Here the sample spans hundreds of thousands of distinct CDR3 sequences, under 80% being singletons. Sequenced input: sorted CD4+, CD8+, or CD8+CD57+ T cells (not recorded which) from PBMCs. Source of these receptors: a human donor in good health, serving as a control. CDR3s include the opening cysteine and the closing phenylalanine or tryptophan. The D gene is left open where the match is weak. Clone size appears in some rows only: once, few, many, or a class for an expanded clone.

.,TRBV20-1,TRBJ1-2,many,TGCAGTGCTAGGGAGGCACAGGTGGTCGGGGGCGGCTACACCTTC,CSAREAQVVGGGYTF
TRBD2,TRBV7-2,TRBJ2-7,.,TGTGCCAGCAGCTTAGTATCCTTGCGGGAGCTCGAGCAGTACTTC,CASSLVSLRELEQYF
TRBD1,TRBV19,TRBJ1-6,.,TGTGCCAGTAAGGCTGGACAGGATTCACCCCTCCACTTT,CASKAGQDSPLHF
TRBD2,TRBV7-9,TRBJ2-5,few,TGTGCTAGCAGCCACGGGAGGCGGGGGGGCCGGGAGACCCAGTACTTC,CASSHGRRGGRETQYF
.,TRBV20-1,TRBJ1-5,.,TGCAGTGCTAGAGTGGGCCTTGACTCTGAAAAGGCCCAGCATTTT,CSARVGLDSEKAQHF
TRBD1,TRBV19,TRBJ2-5,many,TGTGCCAGTATGTCTTTTACAGGGGCCCAAGAGACCCAGTACTTC,CASMSFTGAQETQYF
.,TRBV20-1,TRBJ1-1,.,TGCAGTGCTAGGAAGGCGATTGGAAATGAAGCTTTCTTT,CSARKAIGNEAFF
.,TRBV7-9,TRBJ1-4,.,TGTGCCAGCAGCTTCCCCCCCGGGAAACTGTTTTTT,CASSFPPGKLFF
.,TRBV24-1,TRBJ1-5,.,TGTGCCACCAGCGGTGACAGATCCCCATGGACCCAGCATTTT,CATSGDRSPWTQHF
.,TRBV7-9,TRBJ1-2,.,TGTGCCAGCAGCTGCGGCGGGGGCCAACGTCCTGGCTTTACCTTC,CASSCGGGQRPGFTF
TRBD1,TRBV2,TRBJ2-3,.,TGTGCCAGCAGGGAAACAGGGGGCGCGGATACGCAGTATTTT,CASRETGGADTQYF
.,TRBV6-2/TRBV6-3,TRBJ1-1,many,TGTGCCAGCGGGAGGGTTCGGGGTGAAGCTTTCTTT,CASGRVRGEAFF
TRBD1,TRBV9,TRBJ1-2,.,TGTGCCAGCAGCGGGGACAGTGGCTACGAGCACTACTCCTTC,CASSGDSGYEHYSF
TRBD1,TRBV6-1,TRBJ1-2,many,TGTGCCATCTCGGGGGACAGGGCGAACTATGGCTACACCTTC,CAISGDRANYGYTF
TRBD1,TRBV10-3,TRBJ1-1,once,TGTGCCATCAGTGAAAATCCGGGACAGGGCGAAGCTTTCTTT,CAISENPGQGEAFF
.,TRBV12-3/TRBV12-4,TRBJ1-2,.,TGTGCCAGCAGGACGAACATTGATGGCTACACCTTC,CASRTNIDGYTF
TRBD2,TRBV15,TRBJ2-7,once,TGTGCCAGCAGCACGGGGACGAGCGGGGCCCACCAGCAGCACTTC,CASSTGTSGAHQQHF
.,TRBV4-3,TRBJ2-7,.,TGCGCCAGCAGCTTAGAAACGGAATACAAGCAGTACTTC,CASSLETEYKQYF
TRBD2,TRBV12-3/TRBV12-4,TRBJ2-5,many,TGTGCCAGCAGTACTGGACTAGCGGGGGTTGAGACCCAGTACTTC,CASSTGLAGVETQYF
.,TRBV12-3/TRBV12-4,TRBJ1-5,.,TGTGCCAGCAGTTCAGCGGGGCAGCCCCAGCATTTT,CASSSAGQPQHF
TRBD1,TRBV7-9,TRBJ1-4,.,TGTGCCAGCAGCCCTGACAGGGGTGCTAATGAAAAACTGTTTTTT,CASSPDRGANEKLFF
.,TRBV20-1,TRBJ2-3,.,TGCAGTGCTAGGCCGGGACTCACAGATACGCAGTATTTT,CSARPGLTDTQYF
TRBD1,TRBV6-1,TRBJ1-6,.,TGTGCCAGCAGCGGGGGACAGACTTATAATTCACCCCTCCACTTT,CASSGGQTYNSPLHF
.,TRBV7-2,TRBJ1-1,.,TGTGCCAGCAGCCTAAGACAGGAGGGGATGAATGAGCTCTTT,CASSLRQEGMNELF
TRBD1,TRBV6-4,TRBJ2-7,.,TGTGCCAGCAAAATGCCGGGACAGGGTATGCACGAGCAGTACTTC,CASKMPGQGMHEQYF
TRBD1,TRBV4-1,TRBJ1-5,.,TGCGCCACCAGTGACCCAAGATCTTACAGGGGTCTCTTTCAGCCCCAGCATTTT,CATSDPRSYRGLFQPQHF
.,TRBV2,TRBJ1-2,.,TGTGCCAGCAGTGAGGGTACTACAGGGACCTATGGCTACACCTTC,CASSEGTTGTYGYTF
.,TRBV7-2,TRBJ1-6,.,TGTGCCAGCAAGAGCAGCAGCTATAATGCATCCGACCACTTT,CASKSSSYNASDHF
TRBD1,TRBV10-3,TRBJ1-2,.,TGTGCCATCAGCCAGGGACAGGGGAACTATGGCCACACCTTC,CAISQGQGNYGHTF
.,TRBV11-2,TRBJ1-1,.,TGTGCCAGCAGTTTAGGCCGGGGCGCGGGGACTGAAGCTTTCTTT,CASSLGRGAGTEAFF
.,TRBV5-4,TRBJ2-7,once,TGTGCCAGCAGCTTGGGCGGCAACTTCGAGCAGTACTTC,CASSLGGNFEQYF
.,TRBV5-5,TRBJ1-2,.,TGTGCCAGCATCACGGACGGAGCCAACTATGGCTACACTTTC,CASITDGANYGYTF
.,TRBV6-6,TRBJ2-1,.,TGTGCCAGCACCGATCGAAACAGGGTCGGACACAATGAGCAGTTCTTC,CASTDRNRVGHNEQFF
.,TRBV10-3,TRBJ1-2,.,TGTGCCAGCAGTTCAACTAACGGACACTATGGCTACACCTTC,CASSSTNGHYGYTF
.,TRBV7-9,TRBJ1-1,.,TGTGCCAGCAGCTCGGAGGACAGCTTGAACACTGAAGCTTTCTTT,CASSSEDSLNTEAFF
.,TRBV6-6,TRBJ2-7,.,TGTGCCAGCGCGTCAGGGAGCTCCTACGAGCAGTACTTC,CASASGSSYEQYF
.,TRBV24-1,TRBJ2-3,.,TGTGCCAGCAGTCCGAACGGGGACGCAGATGCGCAGTATTTT,CASSPNGDADAQYF
TRBD1,TRBV29-1,TRBJ2-7,.,TGCAGCGTTGGACAGGGGGCCTCCTACGAGCAGTACTTC,CSVGQGASYEQYF
.,TRBV19,TRBJ2-6,few,TGTACCACGACCGATGGGGCTGGGGCCAACGTCCTGACTTTC,CTTTDGAGANVLTF
.,TRBV9,TRBJ1-5,.,TGTGCCAGCAGCGTAGAGGACACGACTTCACCCCTCCCCCAGCATTTT,CASSVEDTTSPLPQHF
.,TRBV4-3,TRBJ2-2,.,TGCGCCAGCAGCCAAGACCAGATGTCCGGGGAGCTGTTTTTT,CASSQDQMSGELFF
TRBD1,TRBV12-3/TRBV12-4,TRBJ1-5,many,TGTGCCAGCAGCGAAACAGGGGACAATCAGCCCCAGCATTTT,CASSETGDNQPQHF
.,TRBV19,TRBJ2-2,.,TGTGCCAGTAGTATATCAGGGGAAGGTATCACCGGGGAGCTGTTTTTT,CASSISGEGITGELFF
.,TRBV20-1,TRBJ1-1,.,TGCAGTGCCATGAAAGCGGCGGGGGACACTGAAGCTTTCTTT,CSAMKAAGDTEAFF
.,TRBV6-4,TRBJ2-7,.,TGTGCCATCAGTTTAGCGGGACAGGGTATCTACGAGCAGTACTTC,CAISLAGQGIYEQYF
TRBD1,TRBV14,TRBJ1-2,many,TGTGCCAGCAGCCGCGACAGGGCCCTTAACTATGGCTACACCTTC,CASSRDRALNYGYTF
TRBD1,TRBV27,TRBJ1-1,.,TGTGCCAGAGGCAGTGGACAGGGGGCCGTGAACACTGAAGCTTTCTTT,CARGSGQGAVNTEAFF
.,TRBV12-3/TRBV12-4,TRBJ2-3,many,TGTGCCAGCAGCACCCGGGCCACAGATACGCAGTATTTT,CASSTRATDTQYF
.,TRBV5-5,TRBJ1-4,many,TGTGCCAGCAGCTCCTATCAGGGGACTAATGAAAAACTGTTTTTT,CASSSYQGTNEKLFF
.,TRBV25-1,TRBJ2-7,.,TGTGCCAGCAGTGAATATCTAGAGGGCCCTTCACAGCAGCACTTC,CASSEYLEGPSQQHF
.,TRBV2,TRBJ1-3,.,TGTGCCAGCAGTCGGCAGGGTGGGGTCACCGGCATACTGTTT,CASSRQGGVTGILF